This is a list of T cell receptor beta chains from one sample in a study of cytomegalovirus exposure and HLA in healthy donors. Produced via immunoSEQ multiplex PCR; TCRdb's table is partial and in-frame only. The table shows approximately 150,000 clones, with approximately 77% occurring only once. The specimen was PBMCs. The origin of the receptors is a man younger than 40 in good health and CMV-seropositive. Each CDR3 is given with its conserved first and last residue. A D gene is named only where the DNA matches it firmly.

d_gene	v_gene	j_gene	CDR3aa
TRBD1	TRBV4-1	TRBJ1-1	CASSRQTGGAATEAFF
TRBD1	TRBV11-2	TRBJ1-2	CASSLMTGQDYGYTF
TRBD1	TRBV7-3	TRBJ2-2	CASSSRQGGTGELFF
NA	TRBV7-5	TRBJ1-4	CARSPATGGRGHEKLFF
NA	TRBV12-5	TRBJ1-1	CASGLTTGTEAFF
NA	TRBV21-1	TRBJ1-3	CASSKRAQGGVGSENSGNTIYF
NA	TRBV6-1	TRBJ2-1	CASSEGVGGHNEQFF
NA	TRBV5-1	TRBJ2-3	CASSLSGESTDTQYF
TRBD2	TRBV9	TRBJ2-3	CASSPSWGGGVTDTQYF
TRBD2	TRBV5-4	TRBJ2-1	CASSSLAGVTYSEQFF
NA	TRBV27	TRBJ1-1	CASSYSGDSDTEAFF